The rows below give T cell receptor beta chains drawn from one sample of a study of cytomegalovirus exposure and HLA in healthy donors. Sequencing was performed with immunoSEQ multiplex PCR; in TCRdb, only in-frame clones are kept and a portion is missing. The repertoire has around 120,000 clones, roughly 62% of them found once; the top ten carry over 1.5%. The sequenced material came from PBMCs. The receptors come from a man aged 30-40 years in good health and CMV-seropositive. Each CDR3 is given with its conserved first and last residue. A D gene is named only where the DNA matches it firmly. Clone size is given for some rows only: seen once, a few or many times, or a class if the clone is expanded.

D	V	J	size	CDR3	DNA
TRBD2	TRBV6-5	TRBJ2-7	few	CASSSIAGPFYEQYF	TGTGCCAGCAGTTCCATAGCGGGGCCTTTCTACGAGCAGTACTTC
TRBD1	TRBV29-1	TRBJ1-2	.	CSVGQGAGYGYTF	TGCAGCGTTGGACAGGGGGCGGGGTATGGCTACACCTTC
TRBD2	TRBV5-4	TRBJ2-5	.	CASSLEGEGETQYF	TGTGCCAGCAGCTTGGAAGGGGAGGGCGAGACCCAGTACTTC
.	TRBV11-3	TRBJ1-3	.	CASSSNSSGNTIYF	TGTGCCAGCAGTTCAAATAGCTCTGGAAACACCATATATTTT
TRBD1	TRBV6-5	TRBJ2-1	once	CASSTGVGGNEQFF	TGTGCCAGCAGCACAGGGGTAGGAGGAAATGAGCAGTTCTTC
.	TRBV2	TRBJ2-7	few	CASSERAGYYEQYF	TGTGCCAGCAGTGAGAGGGCCGGGTACTACGAGCAGTACTTC
.	TRBV28	TRBJ2-4	.	CASSSGVNIQYF	TGTGCCAGCAGTTCAGGGGTAAACATTCAGTACTTC
TRBD2	TRBV5-1	TRBJ2-7	.	CASSLVAGGNYEQYF	TGCGCCAGCAGCTTGGTGGCGGGAGGGAACTACGAGCAGTACTTC
.	TRBV7-8	TRBJ1-5	.	CASSLRLVRGGNQPQHF	TGTGCCAGCAGCTTAAGGCTAGTCAGGGGTGGCAATCAGCCCCAGCATTTT
.	TRBV9	TRBJ1-1	.	CASCPGDTTEAFF	TGTGCCAGCTGTCCCGGGGATACCACTGAAGCTTTCTTT
TRBD2	TRBV6-1	TRBJ2-7	few	CASSETGGPYEQYF	TGTGCCAGCAGTGAGACGGGAGGGCCATACGAGCAGTACTTC
.	TRBV7-9	TRBJ2-3	.	CASRPRGSTDTQYF	TGTGCCAGCAGGCCCAGGGGTAGCACAGATACGCAGTATTTT
.	TRBV28	TRBJ2-7	few	CASIPRGDSYEQYF	TGTGCCAGCATTCCGCGGGGAGACTCCTACGAGCAGTACTTC